Each of the 20 T cell receptor beta chains below was sequenced from the same sample in a study of blood T cell repertoires in COVID-19. Using immunoSEQ multiplex PCR, the repertoire was profiled, and TCRdb retains in-frame clones only, with some absent. The sample records under 450,000 clones, around 86% being singletons. The specimen sequenced was PBMCs or T cells enriched from blood (not recorded which). The origin of the receptors is a woman aged 45 to 65 who had recovered from COVID-19.

The CDR3: CASSVPQGTHTEAFF. CDR3 nucleotide sequence: TGTGCCAGCAGTGTCCCACAGGGGACGCACACTGAAGCTTTCTTT. The chain uses TRBV6-4 and TRBJ1-1; 7 bases align to TRBD1. Germline V gene lookup returns CDR1 MRHNA and CDR2 SNTAGT. CDR3 length: 15 residues. V lost 4 bases and J lost 3; bases outside the gene matches: 8.

This chain uses TRBV3-1 (or the pseudogene TRBV3-2) with TRBJ1-5; D perhaps matches TRBD1 (5 bases). Germline V CDR1 and CDR2: LGHDT, YNNKEL (reference sequence). The V and J ends lost 4 bases and 6 bases respectively, with 16 bases between them. The CDR3 spans 15 residues. CDR3 in amino acids: CASSLRRVWSQPQHF. As DNA, the CDR3 is TGTGCCAGCAGCCTCCGCAGGGTGTGGAGTCAGCCCCAGCATTTT.

This clone was counted a few times. This rearrangement joins TRBV19 to TRBJ1-5; the D is unclear. V lost 3 bases, J lost 3 bases, and 6 bases lay in between. The CDR3 runs 13 residues. Germline V gene sequence: CDR1 LNHDA, CDR2 SQIVND (reference sequence). The CDR3 DNA is TGTGCCAGTAGTATTACATTCAATCAGCCCCAGCATTTT. This gives the protein CASSITFNQPQHF.

The V gene is TRBV7-2, the J gene TRBJ2-2; weak D call: TRBD2 (6 bases). CDR1 SGHTA and CDR2 FQGNSA come from the germline V gene. The CDR3 covers 14 residues. V was clipped by 7 bases and J by 5 bases, with 14 bases between them. The CDR3 DNA reads as TGTGCCAGCACCCTCGCCGGGGGAACCGGGGAGCTGTTTTTT. Translation gives CASTLAGGTGELFF.

The chain carries TRBV7-3 and TRBJ2-3; TRBD2 matches at 8 bases. In germline, CDR1 is SGHTA, CDR2 FQGTGA. The CDR3 length is 18 residues. The ends lost 5 bases at V and 4 bases at J; junction bases unmatched: 17. The CDR3 DNA sequence: TGTGCCAGCAGCCCCGTCGTTCGGGCTAGCGGGCTAGCAGATACGCAGTATTTT. Amino acids: CASSPVVRASGLADTQYF.

This chain connects TRBV7-9 to TRBJ1-2, with D uncertain. V lost 5 bases and J 8 bases, leaving 30 bases between the germline ends. The CDR3 is 18 amino acids. Germline CDR1 reads SEHNR; CDR2 reads FQNEAQ (reference sequence). DNA of the CDR3: TGTGCCAGCAGCCAAACCCGCGGCACGGGGAGGTGGGAGGAAGGCTACACCTTC. It encodes CASSQTRGTGRWEEGYTF. The full variable domain, its missing parts supplied by reference TRBV7-9 and TRBJ1-2, is DTGVSQNPRHKITKRGQNVTFRCDPISEHNRLYWYRQTLGQGPEFLTYFQNEAQLEKSRLLSDRFSAERPKGSFSTLEIQRTEQGDSAMYLCASSQTRGTGRWEEGYTFGSGTRLTVV.

The rearrangement links TRBV18 to TRBJ1-4; possibly TRBD1 for D (5 bases). Trimming took off 4 bases at V and 3 bases at J, with 15 bases between the two ends. Germline lookup yields CDR1 KGHSH and CDR2 LQKENI. The CDR3 has 16 amino acids. CDR3 loop: CASSLQGKRSNEKLFF. In DNA, the CDR3 is TGTGCCAGCTCACTCCAGGGAAAACGATCTAATGAAAAACTGTTTTTT.

CDR3 sequence (DNA): TGTGCCAGTAGTATACGAGTCCGCGATGAGCAGTTCTTC. Its protein product is CASSIRVRDEQFF. This sequence joins TRBV19 and TRBJ2-1, with no clear D. Trimming removed 2 bases at V and 8 bases at J, with 10 bases between. The CDR3 has 13 amino acids. Germline values: CDR1 LNHDA, CDR2 SQIVND (reference sequence).

CDR3 nucleotides: TGTGCCAGCAGAACGGGGGGAGTGGGCACTGAAGCTTTCTTT. Residues: CASRTGGVGTEAFF. The gene calls are TRBV6-1 and TRBJ1-1; maybe TRBD1 (5 bases). Trimming stripped 6 bases from V and 4 bases from J, with 15 bases between. The germline CDR1 and CDR2 sequences are MNHNS and SASEGT. This CDR3 has 14 residues.

The chain joins TRBV4-1 to TRBJ1-2; maybe TRBD1 (5 bases). The CDR3 covers 15 residues. Germline V lookup: CDR1 MGHRA, CDR2 YSYEKL. V lost 3 bases, J lost 2 bases, and 13 bases lay in between. The CDR3 is CASSQGLAGNYGYTF. The CDR3 DNA reads TGCGCCAGCAGCCAGGGACTGGCAGGGAACTATGGCTACACCTTC.

CDR3 sequence reads: CASSLTSAPDTQYF. In nucleotides, the CDR3 is TGCGCCAGCAGCTTGACTAGCGCTCCAGATACGCAGTATTTT. The rearrangement joins TRBV5-1 to TRBJ2-3; 7 nucleotides match TRBD2. J gave up 4 bases and V 1 base, and 3 bases lay outside the gene matches. The germline V gene has CDR1 SGHRS and CDR2 YFSETQ. The CDR3 has 14 residues.

As concerns this clone: At the DNA level, this CDR3 is encoded by other sequences in the same sample as well. The chain recombines TRBV27 with TRBJ2-2; D remains ambiguous. The germline CDR1 and CDR2 sequences are MNHEY and SMNVEV (reference sequence). V was cut by 1 base and J by 6 bases, with 3 bases left in between. The CDR3 extends over 12 amino acids. CDR3: CASSLLAGELFF. The CDR3 DNA reads TGTGCCAGCAGTTTATTAGCCGGGGAGCTGTTTTTT.

This clone was observed a handful of times. The chain has TRBV27 and TRBJ1-6; D ambiguous. Trimming took off 2 bases at V and 9 bases at J, with 11 bases between the two ends. CDR3 length: 14 amino acids. Germline loops: CDR1 MNHEY, CDR2 SMNVEV (reference sequence). CDR3 nucleotides: TGTGCCAGCAGTTTAGAGGCCCCTGGTTCACCCCTCCACTTT. Its translation: CASSLEAPGSPLHF.

The chain carries TRBV7-9 and TRBJ2-1; 7 bases align to TRBD2. Germline V gives CDR1 SEHNR, CDR2 FQNEAQ (reference sequence). CDR3 size: 15 residues. Trimming took 6 bases from V and 8 from J; bases not matched to a gene: 13. CDR3 in DNA: TGTGCCAGCAGTTCGAGCGGGACGAGAGGGGATGAGCAGTTCTTC. It encodes CASSSSGTRGDEQFF.

This clone was seen a few times. V and J are TRBV30 and TRBJ1-2, with D perhaps TRBD1 (6 bases). Trimming cost V 3 bases and J 2 bases, with 7 bases left between them. Per the germline V gene, CDR1 is GTSNPN and CDR2 is SVGIG (reference sequence). This CDR3 spans 12 amino acids. CDR3 residues: CAWRQGNYGYTF. The CDR3 DNA sequence: TGTGCCTGGAGACAGGGAAACTATGGCTACACCTTC.

This chain connects TRBV29-1 to TRBJ1-1; possible D gene TRBD1, 6 bases. With 7 bases removed from V and 7 bases from J, the gap between germline ends came to 13 bases. Germline V gene data show CDR1 as SQVTM and CDR2 as ANQGSEA. This CDR3 spans 11 amino acids. Here the CDR3 reads CSAVGAREAFF. In nucleotides, the CDR3 is TGCAGCGCGGTGGGGGCGCGTGAAGCTTTCTTT. Drawing the rest from reference TRBV29-1 and TRBJ1-1, the complete variable domain is SAVISQKPSRDICQRGTSLTIQCQVDSQVTMMFWYRQQPGQSLTLIATANQGSEATYESGFVIDKFPISRPNLTFSTLTVSNMSPEDSSIYLCSAVGAREAFFGQGTRLTVV.

This clone was detected only a few times. The rearrangement links TRBV18 to TRBJ1-1; possibly TRBD1 for D (6 bases). CDR1 and CDR2 (germline): KGHSH, LQKENI. The CDR3 totals 13 residues. V dropped 8 bases and J dropped 3 bases, with 13 bases sitting between them. The DNA of the CDR3 is TGTGCCAGCACAAACAGGGAGTACACTGAAGCTTTCTTT. It encodes CASTNREYTEAFF.

J is TRBJ2-3 and V is TRBV7-9; D is possibly TRBD2 (5 bases). The CDR3 runs 15 residues. In germline, CDR1 is SEHNR, CDR2 FQNEAQ (reference sequence). Trimming pared 2 bases from V and 2 bases from J, leaving 11 bases between. The DNA of the CDR3 is TGTGCCAGCAGCTTACCAAGCGGTACCACAGATACGCAGTATTTT. Amino acids: CASSLPSGTTDTQYF.

The V gene is TRBV7-9, the J gene TRBJ2-7; the match to TRBD1 covers 7 bases. The CDR3 has 15 amino acids. After removal of 5 bases from V and 5 bases from J, the junction contained 12 bases not matched to a gene. In germline, CDR1 is SEHNR, CDR2 FQNEAQ (reference sequence). The CDR3 spells CASSPGTAIAHEQYF. DNA of the CDR3: TGTGCCAGCAGCCCCGGGACAGCGATAGCCCACGAGCAGTACTTC.

This clone was counted a few times. CDR3 in amino acids: CAWTGASGNTIYF. The CDR3 nucleotides are TGTGCCTGGACAGGGGCATCTGGAAACACCATATATTTT. This rearrangement joins TRBV30 to TRBJ1-3; possibly TRBD1 for D (6 bases). Germline V lookup: CDR1 GTSNPN, CDR2 SVGIG (reference sequence). The CDR3 length is 13 residues. V was shortened by 4 bases and J by 1 base, with 8 bases between the two germline ends.